Each of the 4 T cell receptor beta chains below was sequenced from the same sample in a study of T cell repertoires in cytomegalovirus infection. From the reads, TCRdb called clonotypes with MiXCR, one entry per CDR3 protein. The table has 630,000 or so distinct CDR3 sequences, 20% to 25% seen once. Input material: CD8+ T cells from PBMCs. These receptors came from a human donor in good health (CMV status not recorded). Some clones in this sample may be carry-over from other donors' samples.

This clonotype has a count of ten or more. The CDR3 coding sequence is TGTGCCAGCAGTAGGACTAGCGGGGGCTCCTACAATGAGCAGTTCTTC. It yields the protein CASSRTSGGSYNEQFF. The chain is built from TRBV12-3 or TRBV12-4 and TRBJ2-1; 13 positions agree with TRBD2. The CDR3 has 16 amino acids. V dropped 5 bases and J dropped 0; count of bases not matched to a gene: 1.

This clonotype was seen ten or more times. This chain joins TRBV11-2 and TRBJ2-3, with no clear D. This CDR3 comprises 16 residues. Trimming took 3 bases from V and 6 from J, leaving 19 bases between them. CDR1 is SGHAT, CDR2 FQNNGV, per germline. The CDR3 region is CASSFADMPLMDTQYF. The DNA for the CDR3 is TGTGCCAGCAGCTTCGCCGATATGCCTCTAATGGATACGCAGTATTTT.

This chain joins TRBV12-3 or TRBV12-4 and TRBJ1-4; D gene ambiguous. The CDR3 covers 13 residues. Trimming took off 7 bases at V and 8 bases at J, with 14 bases between the two ends. The CDR3 DNA sequence: TGTGCCAGCACCCGAGGCCTTTGGGAAAAACTGTTTTTT. Its protein product is CASTRGLWEKLFF.

This clonotype was seen a few times. The chain carries TRBV6-6 and TRBJ2-5; D remains unclear. Trimming cost V 2 bases and J 2 bases, with 6 bases left between them. Germline V gene data show CDR1 as MNHNY and CDR2 as SVGAGI (reference sequence). This CDR3 contains 13 residues. The CDR3 coding sequence is TGTGCCAGCAGTTACCCGGAACAAGAGACCCAGTACTTC. Its protein product is CASSYPEQETQYF.